This TCR beta chain is from a study of cytomegalovirus exposure and HLA in healthy donors. Study conclusions and caveats: Later work found that TCR association rates differed between HLA loci; DRB1 had the most and HLA-C the fewest. A later analysis found that most CMV-associated TCR beta chains appeared HLA-restricted. In an earlier analysis, productive rearrangement rates for most beta V segments clustered near 87% or 30%.

Researchers ran the PCR with 60 Vbeta and 13 Jbeta primers. Methods used by the authors: Approximately 11 million of the 60 million to 90 million unique TCR beta chains counted in a later analysis were shared. Measured with immunoSEQ multiplex PCR; TCRdb has only the in-frame clones, and not every one. The V and J calls and the clone size are those of that table, but D and trimming were determined from the DNA. Of about 160,000 clones detected, 65% to 80% appear once; the ten largest clones hold about 13%. Between the trimmed V and J ends, which lost 9 bases and 7 bases, there was a span of 17 bases. CDR1 is SGHRS and CDR2 is YFSETQ in the germline V gene. This CDR3 region has 14 residues. Worth noting for this clone: Its cognate antigen is unknown.

Sequenced input: PBMCs. This chain links TRBV5-1 with TRBJ1-6; D may be TRBD1 (6 bases). The sequence came from a man aged 40-49 years in good health and CMV-seropositive. CDR3 DNA sequence: TGCGCCACCCGCGAGGACAGCACCAATTCACCCCTCCACTTT. Translating gives CATREDSTNSPLHF.